This TCR beta chain is from a study of vaccination effects on CD4 cells after COVID-19. Deletions cut 0 bases from V and 3 bases from J, with 14 bases between. Germline CDR1 and CDR2: LGHNA and YSLEER. CDR3 length: 16 amino acids. The ViraFEST assay expanded antigen-specific CD4+ T cells with viral peptide pools before sequencing. At the end of around eleven days of culture, CD4+ T cells were isolated. Prior SARS-CoV-2 infection was absent in the vaccine recipients, as shown by negative nucleocapsid antibodies. Every well got over 1.5 million PBMC, which were grown with 10 IU/ml IL-2 and about 10 ug/ml peptides. Researchers swapped half the medium for IL-2 medium on both days 3 and 7. Regarding this clone: Antigen unknown.

This table comes from immunoSEQ multiplex PCR, and its TCRdb copy is limited to in-frame clones, with some not included. Among over 60,000 clones listed, about 72% were seen once. The rearrangement joins TRBV4-3 to TRBJ1-1, with D unclear. Sequenced material: CD4+ T cells from PBMCs cultured with HCoV-NL63 spike peptides, taken before COVID-19 vaccination. The source of this sequence is a human donor who received a COVID-19 vaccine. Here the CDR3 reads CASSQDLEVIDTEAFF. The CDR3 nucleotides are TGCGCCAGCAGCCAAGATTTGGAGGTGATTGACACTGAAGCTTTCTTT.